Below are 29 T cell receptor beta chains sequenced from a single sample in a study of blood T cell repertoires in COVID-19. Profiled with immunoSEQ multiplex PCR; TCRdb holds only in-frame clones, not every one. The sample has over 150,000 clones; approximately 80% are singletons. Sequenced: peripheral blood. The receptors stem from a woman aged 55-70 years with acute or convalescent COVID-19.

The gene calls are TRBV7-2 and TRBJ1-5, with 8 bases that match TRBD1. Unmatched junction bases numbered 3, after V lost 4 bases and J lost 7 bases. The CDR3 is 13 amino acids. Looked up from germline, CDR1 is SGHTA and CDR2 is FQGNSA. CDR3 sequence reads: CASSSTGEQPQHF. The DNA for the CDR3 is TGTGCCAGCAGCTCGACAGGGGAGCAGCCCCAGCATTTT. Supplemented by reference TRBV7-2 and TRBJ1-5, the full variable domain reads GAGVSQSPSNKVTEKGKDVELRCDPISGHTALYWYRQSLGQGLEFLIYFQGNSAPDKSGLPSDRFSAERTGGSVSTLTIQRTQQEDSAVYLCASSSTGEQPQHFGDGTRLSIL.

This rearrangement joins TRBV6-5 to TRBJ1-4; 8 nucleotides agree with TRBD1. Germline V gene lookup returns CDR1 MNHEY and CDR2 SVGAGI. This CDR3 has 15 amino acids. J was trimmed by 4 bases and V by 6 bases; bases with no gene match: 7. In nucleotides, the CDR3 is TGTGCCAGCAGCTCACCCAGGGGGCTTAATGAAAAACTGTTTTTT. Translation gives CASSSPRGLNEKLFF.

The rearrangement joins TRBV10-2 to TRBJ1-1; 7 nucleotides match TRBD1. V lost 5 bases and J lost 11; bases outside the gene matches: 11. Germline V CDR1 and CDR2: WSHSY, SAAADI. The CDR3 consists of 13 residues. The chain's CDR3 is CASSRTGLTGAFF. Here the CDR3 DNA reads TGCGCCAGCAGTAGGACAGGCTTAACGGGGGCTTTCTTT.

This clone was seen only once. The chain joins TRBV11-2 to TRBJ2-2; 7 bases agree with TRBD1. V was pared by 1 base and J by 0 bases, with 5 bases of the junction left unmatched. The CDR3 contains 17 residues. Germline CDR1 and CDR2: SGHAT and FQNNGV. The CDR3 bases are TGTGCCAGCAGCTTAGTACCTGGGACAGCGAACACCGGGGAGCTGTTTTTT. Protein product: CASSLVPGTANTGELFF.

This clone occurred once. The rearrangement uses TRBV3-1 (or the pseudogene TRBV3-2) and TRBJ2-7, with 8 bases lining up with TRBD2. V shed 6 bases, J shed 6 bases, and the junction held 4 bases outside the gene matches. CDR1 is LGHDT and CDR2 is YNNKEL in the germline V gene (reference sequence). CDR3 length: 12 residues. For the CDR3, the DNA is TGTGCCAGCAGGCGGGCGGGGGGCGAGCAGTACTTC. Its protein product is CASRRAGGEQYF.

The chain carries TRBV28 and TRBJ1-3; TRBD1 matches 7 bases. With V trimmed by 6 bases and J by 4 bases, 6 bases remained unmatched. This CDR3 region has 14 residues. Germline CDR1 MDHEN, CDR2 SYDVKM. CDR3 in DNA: TGTGCCAGCAGCCAGGACAGGCCAGGAAACACCATATATTTT. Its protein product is CASSQDRPGNTIYF. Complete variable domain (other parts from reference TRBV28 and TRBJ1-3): DVKVTQSSRYLVKRTGEKVFLECVQDMDHENMFWYRQDPGLGLRLIYFSYDVKMKEKGDIPEGYSVSREKKERFSLILESASTNQTSMYLCASSQDRPGNTIYFGEGSWLTVV.

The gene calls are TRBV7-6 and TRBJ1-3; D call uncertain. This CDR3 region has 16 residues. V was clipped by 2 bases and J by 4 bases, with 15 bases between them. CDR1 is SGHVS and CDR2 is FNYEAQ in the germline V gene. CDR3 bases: TGTGCCAGCAGCTTATTCCCGGGGATTGAAGGAAACACCATATATTTT. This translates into CASSLFPGIEGNTIYF.

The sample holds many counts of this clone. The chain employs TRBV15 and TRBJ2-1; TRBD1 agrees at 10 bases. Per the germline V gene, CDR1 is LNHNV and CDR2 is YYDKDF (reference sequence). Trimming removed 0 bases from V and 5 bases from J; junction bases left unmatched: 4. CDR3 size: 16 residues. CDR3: CATSRDRGTGDNEQFF. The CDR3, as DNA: TGTGCCACCAGCAGAGATAGGGGGACAGGGGACAATGAGCAGTTCTTC.

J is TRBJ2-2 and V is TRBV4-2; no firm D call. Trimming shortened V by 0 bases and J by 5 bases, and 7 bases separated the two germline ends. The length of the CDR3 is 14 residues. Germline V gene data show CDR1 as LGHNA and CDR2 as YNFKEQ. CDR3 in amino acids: CASSQEFLTGELFF. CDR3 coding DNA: TGTGCCAGCAGCCAAGAGTTCCTGACCGGGGAGCTGTTTTTT.

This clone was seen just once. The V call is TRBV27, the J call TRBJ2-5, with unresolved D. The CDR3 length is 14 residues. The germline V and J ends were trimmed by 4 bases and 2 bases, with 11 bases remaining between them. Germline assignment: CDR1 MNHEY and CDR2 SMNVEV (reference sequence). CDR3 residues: CASSSGAQQETQYF. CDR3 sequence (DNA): TGTGCCAGCAGTTCCGGAGCCCAACAAGAGACCCAGTACTTC.

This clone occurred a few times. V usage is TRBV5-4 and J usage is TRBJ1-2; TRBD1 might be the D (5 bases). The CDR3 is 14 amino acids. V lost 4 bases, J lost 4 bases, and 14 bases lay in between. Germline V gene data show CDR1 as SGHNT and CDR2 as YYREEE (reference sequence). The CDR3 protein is CASSQTDWSYGYTF. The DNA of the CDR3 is TGTGCCAGCAGCCAGACAGATTGGAGCTATGGCTACACCTTC.

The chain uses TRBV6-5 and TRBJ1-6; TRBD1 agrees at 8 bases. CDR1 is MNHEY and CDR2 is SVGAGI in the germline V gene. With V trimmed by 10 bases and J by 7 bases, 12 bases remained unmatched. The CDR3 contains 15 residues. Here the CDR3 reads CATDGTGGYNSPLHF. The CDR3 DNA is TGTGCCACCGATGGCACAGGGGGTTACAATTCACCCCTCCACTTT.

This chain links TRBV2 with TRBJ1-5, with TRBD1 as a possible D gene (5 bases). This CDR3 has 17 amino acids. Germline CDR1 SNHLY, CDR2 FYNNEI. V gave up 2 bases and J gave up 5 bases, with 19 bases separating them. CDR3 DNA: TGTGCCAGCAGTGAACGGCGGGACCTACCTTGGGATCAGCCCCAGCATTTT. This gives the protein CASSERRDLPWDQPQHF.

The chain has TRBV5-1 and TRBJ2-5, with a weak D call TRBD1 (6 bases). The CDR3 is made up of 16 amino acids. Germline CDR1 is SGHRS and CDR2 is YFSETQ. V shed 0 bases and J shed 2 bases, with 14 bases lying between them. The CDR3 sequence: CASSLAVGTLQETQYF. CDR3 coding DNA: TGCGCCAGCAGCTTGGCCGTCGGGACACTTCAAGAGACCCAGTACTTC.

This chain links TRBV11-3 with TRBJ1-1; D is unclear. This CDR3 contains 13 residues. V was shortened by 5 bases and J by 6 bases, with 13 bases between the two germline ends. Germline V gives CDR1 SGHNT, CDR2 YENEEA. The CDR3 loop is CASSPRGGSEAFF. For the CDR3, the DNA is TGTGCCAGCAGCCCCCGAGGAGGGTCTGAAGCTTTCTTT.

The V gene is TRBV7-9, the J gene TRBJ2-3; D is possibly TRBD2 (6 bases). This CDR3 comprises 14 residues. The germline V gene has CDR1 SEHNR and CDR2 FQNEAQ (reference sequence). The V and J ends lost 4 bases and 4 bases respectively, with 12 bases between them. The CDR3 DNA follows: TGTGCCAGCAGCTATAGACTAGTATCAGATACGCAGTATTTT. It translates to CASSYRLVSDTQYF.

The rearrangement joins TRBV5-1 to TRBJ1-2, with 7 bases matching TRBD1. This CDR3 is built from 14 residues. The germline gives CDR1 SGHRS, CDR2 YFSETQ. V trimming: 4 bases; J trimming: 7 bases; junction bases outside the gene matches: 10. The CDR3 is CASSLGQTESGYTF. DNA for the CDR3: TGCGCCAGCAGCCTGGGACAGACGGAGAGTGGCTACACCTTC.

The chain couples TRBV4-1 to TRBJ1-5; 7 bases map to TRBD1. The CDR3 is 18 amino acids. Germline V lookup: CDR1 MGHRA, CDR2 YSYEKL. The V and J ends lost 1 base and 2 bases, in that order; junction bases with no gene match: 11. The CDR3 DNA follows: TGCGCCAGCAGCCAAGCCTCGTCAGGGGGGTCGGGCAATCAGCCCCAGCATTTT. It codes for CASSQASSGGSGNQPQHF.

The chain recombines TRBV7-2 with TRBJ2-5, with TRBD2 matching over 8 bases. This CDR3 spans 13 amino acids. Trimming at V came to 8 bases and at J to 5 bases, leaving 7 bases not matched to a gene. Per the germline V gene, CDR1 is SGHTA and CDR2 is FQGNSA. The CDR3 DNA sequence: TGTGCCAGCGTCCGGGGGGGCAGCGAGACCCAGTACTTC. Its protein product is CASVRGGSETQYF.

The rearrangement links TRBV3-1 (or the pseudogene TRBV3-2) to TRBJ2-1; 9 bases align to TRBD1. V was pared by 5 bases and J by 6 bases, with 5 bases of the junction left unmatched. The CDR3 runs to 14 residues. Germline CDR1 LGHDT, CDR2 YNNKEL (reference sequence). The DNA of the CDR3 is TGTGCCAGCAGCTTCGGGACAGGGCGCAATGAGCAGTTCTTC. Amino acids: CASSFGTGRNEQFF.

DNA for the CDR3: TGCAGTGCTAGTGGCGGGGGGGCCTTGGAGACCCAGTACTTC. Encoded protein: CSASGGGALETQYF. The V gene is TRBV20-1, the J gene TRBJ2-5; 9 bases are shared with TRBD2. Germline V CDR1 and CDR2: DFQATT, SNEGSKA (reference sequence). CDR3 size: 14 residues. After removal of 3 bases from V and 5 bases from J, the junction contained 7 bases not matched to a gene.

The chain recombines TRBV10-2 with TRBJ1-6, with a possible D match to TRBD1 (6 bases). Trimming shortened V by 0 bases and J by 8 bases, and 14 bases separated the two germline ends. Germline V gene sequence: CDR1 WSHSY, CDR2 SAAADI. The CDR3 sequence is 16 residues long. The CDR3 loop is CASSESWGHGDSPLHF. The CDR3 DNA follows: TGCGCCAGCAGTGAGTCGTGGGGGCACGGGGATTCACCCCTCCACTTT.

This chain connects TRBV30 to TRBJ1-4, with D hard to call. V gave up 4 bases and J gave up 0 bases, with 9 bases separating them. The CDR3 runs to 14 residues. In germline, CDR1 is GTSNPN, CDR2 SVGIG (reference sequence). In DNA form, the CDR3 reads TGTGCCTGGAACCGGGGTCCAACTAATGAAAAACTGTTTTTT. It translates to CAWNRGPTNEKLFF.

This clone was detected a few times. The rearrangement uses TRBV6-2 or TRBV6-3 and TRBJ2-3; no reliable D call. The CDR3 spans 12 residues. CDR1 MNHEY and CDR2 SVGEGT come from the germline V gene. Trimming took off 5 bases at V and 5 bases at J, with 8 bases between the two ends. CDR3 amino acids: CASSQSGDTQYF. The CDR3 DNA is TGTGCCAGCAGTCAATCGGGAGATACGCAGTATTTT.

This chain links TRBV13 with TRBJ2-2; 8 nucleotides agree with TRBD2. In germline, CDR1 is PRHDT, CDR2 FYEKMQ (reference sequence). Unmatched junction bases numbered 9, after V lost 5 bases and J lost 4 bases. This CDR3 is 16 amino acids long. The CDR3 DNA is TGTGCCAGCAGCGACACGGGGGGGCCTTTCACCGGGGAGCTGTTTTTT. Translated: CASSDTGGPFTGELFF.

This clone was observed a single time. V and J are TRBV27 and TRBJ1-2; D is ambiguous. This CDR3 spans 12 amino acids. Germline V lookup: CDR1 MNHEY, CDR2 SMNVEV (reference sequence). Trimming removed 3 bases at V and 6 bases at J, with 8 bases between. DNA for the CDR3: TGTGCCAGCAGTTTTATCGGGGATGGCTACACCTTC. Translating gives CASSFIGDGYTF.

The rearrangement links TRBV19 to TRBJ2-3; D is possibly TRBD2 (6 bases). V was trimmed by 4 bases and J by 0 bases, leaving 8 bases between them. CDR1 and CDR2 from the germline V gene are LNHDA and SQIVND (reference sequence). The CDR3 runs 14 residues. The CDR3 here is CASSRGLSTDTQYF. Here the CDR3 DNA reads TGTGCCAGTAGTAGGGGACTCAGCACAGATACGCAGTATTTT.

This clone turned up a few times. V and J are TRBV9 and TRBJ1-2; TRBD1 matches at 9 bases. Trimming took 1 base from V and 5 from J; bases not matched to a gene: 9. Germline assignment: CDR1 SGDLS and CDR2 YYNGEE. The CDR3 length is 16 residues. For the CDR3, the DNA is TGTGCCAGCAGCGTAAGTGGGACAGGGTCTGTTTATGGCTACACCTTC. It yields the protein CASSVSGTGSVYGYTF.

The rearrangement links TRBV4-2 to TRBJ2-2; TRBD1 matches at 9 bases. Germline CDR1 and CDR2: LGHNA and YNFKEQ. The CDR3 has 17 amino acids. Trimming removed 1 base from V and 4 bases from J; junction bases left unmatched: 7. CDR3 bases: TGTGCCAGCAGCCAAGTTCGTACAGGGGGCAGCACCGGGGAGCTGTTTTTT. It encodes CASSQVRTGGSTGELFF.